A single sample gave rise to the 24 T cell receptor beta chains below, sequenced in a study of T cell therapy after organ transplantation. For these TCRs, the target antigens are not known. Here immunoSEQ multiplex PCR was the method, and the copy in TCRdb shows in-frame clones only, minus some. The sample includes 44,000 or so clones, around 93% seen only once; the top ten take over 3%. Sequencing used CD8+ T cells from blood, obtained before autologous CMV-specific T cell therapy. The receptors stem from a human patient who had received a solid organ transplant and had CMV disease.

The V call is TRBV6-4, the J call TRBJ2-3; a weak D match, TRBD2 (6 bases). CDR1 and CDR2 from the germline V gene are MRHNA and SNTAGT. The CDR3 is made up of 13 amino acids. Trimming stripped 8 bases from V and 0 bases from J, with 9 bases between. For the CDR3, the DNA is TGTGCCAGCGCAAGCGGGAGCACAGATACGCAGTATTTT. It specifies CASASGSTDTQYF.

This clone was seen only once. The V gene is TRBV6-1, the J gene TRBJ1-1; no clear D. Per germline, CDR1 MNHNS and CDR2 SASEGT. The CDR3 runs to 13 residues. V lost 3 bases and J lost 3, with 8 bases in between. CDR3 nucleotide sequence: TGTGCCAGCAGTGAGATCGAGTACACTGAAGCTTTCTTT. Its translation is CASSEIEYTEAFF.

Written as DNA, the CDR3 is TGTGCCAGCAGTTACTCTAAGCCAGGGTTTACCTACGAGCAGTACTTC. This encodes CASSYSKPGFTYEQYF. This rearrangement joins TRBV6-5 to TRBJ2-7; tentative D call: TRBD1 (5 bases). V was clipped by 0 bases and J by 2 bases, with 14 bases between them. This CDR3 has 16 amino acids. In germline, CDR1 is MNHEY, CDR2 SVGAGI.

The V call is TRBV28, the J call TRBJ1-2; TRBD1 agrees at 8 bases. The CDR3 length is 15 residues. Germline CDR1 and CDR2: MDHEN and SYDVKM. With V trimmed by 2 bases and J by 7 bases, 9 bases remained unmatched. The CDR3 bases are TGTGCCAGCAGTTTAAGTCGGCAGGGGGCGATTGGCTACACCTTC. Its protein is CASSLSRQGAIGYTF.

This clone was seen only once. The chain recombines TRBV6-4 with TRBJ2-1, with no clear D. Germline-derived CDR1 and CDR2 are MRHNA and SNTAGT. V was shortened by 4 bases and J by 5 bases, with 9 bases between the two germline ends. The CDR3 loop spans 13 amino acids. For the CDR3, the DNA is TGTGCCAGCAGTGCGTCGGATAACAATGAGCAGTTCTTC. It is translated as CASSASDNNEQFF.

CDR3 loop: CASSEITGGAYNEQFF. CDR3 bases: TGTGCCAGCAGCGAAATTACAGGGGGCGCCTACAATGAGCAGTTCTTC. J is TRBJ2-1 and V is TRBV9, with 9 bases identical to TRBD1. The CDR3 has 16 residues. Trimming at V came to 3 bases and at J to 2 bases, leaving 6 bases not matched to a gene. Germline V CDR1 and CDR2: SGDLS, YYNGEE.

The chain carries TRBV27 and TRBJ2-3; the D gene is possibly TRBD1 (6 bases). The ends were cut back, 0 bases at V and 0 bases at J, with 10 bases in the middle. Germline V lookup: CDR1 MNHEY, CDR2 SMNVEV (reference sequence). The CDR3 is 16 amino acids. DNA for the CDR3: TGTGCCAGCAGTTTATCTCCAGGGGCAAGCACAGATACGCAGTATTTT. Translating gives CASSLSPGASTDTQYF.

The chain couples TRBV9 to TRBJ2-5; no firm D call. Germline V gene sequence: CDR1 SGDLS, CDR2 YYNGEE. V lost 0 bases, J lost 4 bases, and 7 bases lay in between. The CDR3 covers 13 residues. CDR3 amino acids: CASSVGPPETQYF. Written as DNA, the CDR3 is TGTGCCAGCAGCGTAGGTCCCCCAGAGACCCAGTACTTC.

This chain uses TRBV13 with TRBJ1-2, with 9 bases aligning to TRBD1. The germline V gene has CDR1 PRHDT and CDR2 FYEKMQ (reference sequence). The CDR3 contains 14 residues. V was pared by 5 bases and J by 6 bases, with 7 bases of the junction left unmatched. The CDR3 here is CASSPRDRGDGYTF. CDR3 nucleotides: TGTGCCAGCAGCCCACGAGACAGGGGGGATGGCTACACCTTC.

The V gene is TRBV15, the J gene TRBJ2-7, with TRBD1 matching 7 bases. J gave up 7 bases and V 2 bases, and 5 bases lay outside the gene matches. The CDR3 runs 13 residues. Germline CDR1 reads LNHNV; CDR2 reads YYDKDF (reference sequence). CDR3 sequence: CATSRPEGQEQYF. The DNA for the CDR3 is TGTGCCACCAGCAGACCTGAGGGACAGGAGCAGTACTTC.

This clone was observed once. The gene calls are TRBV4-2 and TRBJ1-1; tentatively, D is TRBD1 (5 bases). Per the germline V gene, CDR1 is LGHNA and CDR2 is YNFKEQ. The CDR3 totals 14 residues. V lost 2 bases and J lost 4, with 11 bases in between. The DNA of the CDR3 is TGTGCCAGCAGCCAACAGCAGGGTACCACTGAAGCTTTCTTT. This translates into CASSQQQGTTEAFF.

The chain uses TRBV5-4 and TRBJ2-1; D perhaps matches TRBD2 (5 bases). Germline V gene data show CDR1 as SGHNT and CDR2 as YYREEE (reference sequence). V was shortened by 0 bases and J by 8 bases, with 9 bases between the two germline ends. The CDR3 length is 13 residues. The CDR3 protein is CASSLELVDEQFF. The CDR3 region has the DNA TGTGCCAGCAGCTTGGAACTAGTGGATGAGCAGTTCTTC.

This clone was picked up one time. The chain has TRBV11-1 and TRBJ2-7; D might be TRBD1 or TRBD2, each matching 5 bases. Trimming removed 3 bases from V and 6 bases from J, with 9 bases in between. CDR3 size: 12 residues. Germline V lookup: CDR1 SGHAT, CDR2 FQDESV (reference sequence). The chain's CDR3 is CASSFGTREQYF. In nucleotides, the CDR3 is TGTGCCAGCAGCTTCGGGACCCGCGAGCAGTACTTC.

This sequence joins TRBV4-2 and TRBJ2-3; 10 bases fit TRBD2. Trimming removed 2 bases from V and 6 bases from J; junction bases left unmatched: 8. CDR1 and CDR2 from the germline V gene are LGHNA and YNFKEQ. The CDR3 sequence is 16 residues long. DNA for the CDR3: TGTGCCAGCAGCCAAACCCTAGCGGGAGAGGAGGATACGCAGTATTTT. Residues: CASSQTLAGEEDTQYF.

The rearrangement joins TRBV19 to TRBJ2-1; 9 nucleotides agree with TRBD2. Germline CDR1 is LNHDA and CDR2 is SQIVND (reference sequence). Trimming at V came to 6 bases and at J to 6 bases, leaving 6 bases not matched to a gene. This CDR3 has 14 amino acids. CDR3 DNA: TGTGCCAGTAGCGGGACTAGCAGGGGCAATGAGCAGTTCTTC. As protein: CASSGTSRGNEQFF.

The rearrangement joins TRBV7-6 to TRBJ2-1; D gene ambiguous. Trimming left V 2 bases short and J 8 bases short, with 7 bases between. This CDR3 has 12 residues. Per the germline V gene, CDR1 is SGHVS and CDR2 is FNYEAQ. DNA of the CDR3: TGTGCCAGCAGCTTAAGTCCTGATGAGCAGTTCTTC. This translates into CASSLSPDEQFF. The full variable domain, completed using reference TRBV7-6 and TRBJ2-1, is GAGVSQSPRYKVTKRGQDVALRCDPISGHVSLYWYRQALGQGPEFLTYFNYEAQQDKSGLPNDRFSAERPEGSISTLTIQRTEQRDSAMYRCASSLSPDEQFFGPGTRLTVL.

V gene TRBV6-5 combines with J gene TRBJ2-2; D might be TRBD2 (7 bases). Trimming pared 5 bases from V and 11 bases from J, leaving 15 bases between. The CDR3 is 13 amino acids. Germline loops: CDR1 MNHEY, CDR2 SVGAGI. CDR3 coding DNA: TGTGCCAGCAGTCGCGGGGGCCCACTAGAGCTGTTTTTT. Its protein product is CASSRGGPLELFF.

The CDR3 sequence is CASSQGRDEQYF. The DNA for the CDR3 is TGCGCCAGCAGCCAAGGTCGGGACGAGCAGTACTTC. V and J are TRBV4-1 and TRBJ2-7, with D uncertain. Per germline, CDR1 MGHRA and CDR2 YSYEKL. This CDR3 comprises 12 residues. V lost 1 base and J 5 bases, leaving 6 bases between the germline ends.

The chain recombines TRBV6-1 with TRBJ2-3; D unresolved. CDR3 length equals 11 residues. Trimming removed 9 bases at V and 5 bases at J, with 9 bases between. CDR1 is MNHNS and CDR2 is SASEGT in the germline V gene. The CDR3 sequence is CASDYIDTQYF. CDR3 in DNA: TGTGCCAGTGATTATATAGATACGCAGTATTTT.

The chain employs TRBV4-2 and TRBJ2-3, with 16 positions matching TRBD2. The trim removed 3 bases at V and 2 bases at J, leaving 5 bases unmatched. There are 18 residues in the CDR3. From germline, CDR1 is LGHNA and CDR2 YNFKEQ. Here the CDR3 DNA reads TGTGCCAGCAGCCAGGAGGGACTAGCGGGAGGGTTCACAGATACGCAGTATTTT. Translated: CASSQEGLAGGFTDTQYF.

The CDR3 nucleotides read TGTGCCAGCAGTGAGCGAATTTGGACTGAAGCTTTCTTT. It translates to CASSERIWTEAFF. The chain uses TRBV6-1 and TRBJ1-1; D not resolved. The CDR3 is 13 residues long. V lost 3 bases, J lost 5 bases, and 10 bases lay in between. Germline assignment: CDR1 MNHNS and CDR2 SASEGT.

This clone was seen a single time. This chain joins TRBV6-6 and TRBJ1-2; D gene uncertain. The CDR3 runs 15 residues. Trimming removed 4 bases from V and 3 bases from J, with 15 bases in between. Germline V gene sequence: CDR1 MNHNY, CDR2 SVGAGI (reference sequence). This CDR3 reads CASSSGLEAHYGYTF. The CDR3 DNA follows: TGTGCCAGCAGTTCCGGACTGGAAGCTCACTATGGCTACACCTTC.

This clone appeared once. The chain employs TRBV19 and TRBJ1-1, with 9 bases identical to TRBD1. Germline V gene data show CDR1 as LNHDA and CDR2 as SQIVND (reference sequence). The CDR3 totals 15 residues. After removal of 6 bases from V and 1 base from J, the junction contained 6 bases not matched to a gene. The CDR3 loop is CASRGQQGANTEAFF. Here the CDR3 DNA reads TGTGCCAGTAGAGGCCAACAGGGGGCGAACACTGAAGCTTTCTTT.

This clone was detected only once. CDR3 residues: CASSLAGAGGRETQYF. Here the CDR3 DNA reads TGTGCCAGCAGCTTGGCCGGGGCAGGGGGCCGGGAGACCCAGTACTTC. V gene TRBV5-4 combines with J gene TRBJ2-5; 8 nucleotides line up with TRBD1. The CDR3 loop spans 16 amino acids. CDR1 is SGHNT, CDR2 YYREEE, per germline (reference sequence). Unmatched junction bases numbered 9, after V lost 0 bases and J lost 5 bases.